These 8 T cell receptor beta chains came from one sample sequenced in a study of beta chain features in type 1 diabetes. These receptors' targets are unknown. cDNA synthesis used the whole RNA isolate, giving expressed TCRB sequences. This table comes from immunoSEQ multiplex PCR, and its TCRdb copy is limited to in-frame clones, with some not included. The sample carries 250,000 to 300,000 clones, approximately 25% recorded once. Study-level points and caveats: For Type 1 diabetes patients, all four CD4+ subsets carried TCRB CDR3s that were moderately but significantly shorter.

Sequencing input: naive CD4+ T cells from blood. The source of these receptors is a woman in her twenties or thirties with type 1 diabetes.

This rearrangement joins TRBV25-1 to TRBJ1-2; 9 bases agree with TRBD1. Germline V lookup: CDR1 MGHDK, CDR2 SYGVNS. The CDR3 loop spans 13 amino acids. Trimming removed 6 bases from V and 8 bases from J; junction bases left unmatched: 7. CDR3 in DNA: TGTGCCAGCAGACCCGGGACAGGGCAAGGCTACACCTTC. Protein: CASRPGTGQGYTF.

This clone was counted between two and nine times. The V call is TRBV7-9, the J call TRBJ2-7, with 7 positions matching TRBD1. CDR1 is SEHNR and CDR2 is FQNEAQ in the germline V gene (reference sequence). This CDR3 spans 16 amino acids. V shed 5 bases and J 0 bases; nucleotides not matched to a gene: 10. CDR3 nucleotides: TGTGCCAGCAGCCCCCCAGGGGGACCCCTCTCCTACGAGCAGTACTTC. As protein: CASSPPGGPLSYEQYF.

The chain has TRBV25-1 and TRBJ2-7; D possibly corresponds to TRBD1 (6 bases). Trimming stripped 9 bases from V and 5 bases from J, with 14 bases between. Germline CDR1 MGHDK, CDR2 SYGVNS. The length of the CDR3 is 12 residues. The CDR3 protein is CASRTGSDEQYF. The CDR3 DNA reads as TGTGCCAGTAGAACAGGGTCGGACGAGCAGTACTTC.

This chain joins TRBV28 and TRBJ1-1, with unresolved D. The CDR3 is 15 residues long. V was trimmed by 1 base and J by 0 bases, leaving 9 bases between them. Germline V gives CDR1 MDHEN, CDR2 SYDVKM. The CDR3 DNA reads as TGTGCCAGCAGTTTATCCGGGGTTGTGAACACTGAAGCTTTCTTT. Its translation is CASSLSGVVNTEAFF.

The chain links TRBV30 to TRBJ1-2; no definite D call. The CDR3 consists of 11 residues. CDR1 and CDR2 from the germline V gene are GTSNPN and SVGIG (reference sequence). Trimming took off 0 bases at V and 10 bases at J, with 9 bases between the two ends. The CDR3 DNA reads TGTGCCTGGAGTGTACTTACGGTCTACACCTTC. Its translation is CAWSVLTVYTF.

The V gene is TRBV5-4, the J gene TRBJ2-5; 8 positions match TRBD2. The CDR3 spans 14 residues. Germline V gives CDR1 SGHNT, CDR2 YYREEE (reference sequence). V trimming: 4 bases; J trimming: 2 bases; junction bases outside the gene matches: 4. CDR3 nucleotide sequence: TGTGCCAGCAGCCCGGGGACTAGTCAAGAGACCCAGTACTTC. Protein sequence: CASSPGTSQETQYF.

This clone was found a few times. The rearrangement joins TRBV29-1 to TRBJ2-2; D is possibly TRBD1 (6 bases). The V end was cut by 2 bases, the J end by 8 bases, with 6 bases between. This CDR3 has 11 amino acids. Germline CDR1 SQVTM, CDR2 ANQGSEA. The CDR3 region has the DNA TGCAGCGTTGAAACAGGGGGGGAGCTGTTTTTT. Its protein product is CSVETGGELFF.

Only one count was recorded for this clone. The chain combines TRBV2 with TRBJ2-5, with D tentatively TRBD1 (6 bases). Germline V CDR1 and CDR2: SNHLY, FYNNEI. V was clipped by 6 bases and J by 1 base, with 15 bases between them. The CDR3 totals 15 residues. Written as DNA, the CDR3 is TGTGCCAGCAGCCTCCGGACAGCACTCCAAGAGACCCAGTACTTC. It is translated as CASSLRTALQETQYF.